The 25 T cell receptor beta chains reported below all come from one sample, sequenced in a study of response to subunit inactivated influenza vaccine. MiXCR, run by TCRdb on the RT-PCR reads, gives a single entry per CDR3 protein. The sample contains around 540,000 distinct CDR3 sequences, 12% of which appear only once. Sequenced here: PBMCs from blood, sampled on the day of vaccination. The receptors originated from a man aged 50 to 59 who received an inactivated influenza vaccine.

V usage is TRBV12-3 or TRBV12-4 and J usage is TRBJ2-5; a possible D gene is TRBD2 (5 bases). The ends were cut back, 1 base at V and 4 bases at J, with 13 bases in the middle. This CDR3 is 15 amino acids long. CDR3 nucleotides: TGTGCCAGCAGTTTAGGGGGTACTCGGGGAGAGACCCAGTACTTC. Translation gives CASSLGGTRGETQYF.

This rearrangement joins TRBV15 to TRBJ2-1; no firm D call. Trimming shortened V by 0 bases and J by 7 bases, and 10 bases separated the two germline ends. The CDR3 is made up of 14 amino acids. Germline lookup yields CDR1 LNHNV and CDR2 YYDKDF (reference sequence). This chain's CDR3 is CATSRDPRGNEQFF. The CDR3 DNA reads TGTGCCACCAGCAGAGATCCGCGTGGTAATGAGCAGTTCTTC.

This clonotype came up a few times. The chain employs TRBV6-1 and TRBJ2-7; 13 bases are a match to TRBD2. The CDR3 spans 15 residues. Germline V lookup: CDR1 MNHNS, CDR2 SASEGT. V lost 9 bases to trimming and J lost 3 bases; unmatched junction nucleotides: 8. The DNA for the CDR3 is TGTGCCAGTGGGAGGACTAGCGGGAGTATCTACGAGCAGTACTTC. Its protein product is CASGRTSGSIYEQYF.

The V call is TRBV2, the J call TRBJ2-3; D perhaps matches TRBD2 (6 bases). Germline values: CDR1 SNHLY, CDR2 FYNNEI. V was pared by 6 bases and J by 3 bases, with 16 bases between. The CDR3 runs 15 residues. CDR3 in amino acids: CASRRGGAGTDTQYF. CDR3 DNA sequence: TGTGCCAGCAGGCGTGGAGGGGCTGGAACAGATACGCAGTATTTT.

This clonotype was counted many times. This chain links TRBV29-1 with TRBJ2-5; TRBD2 matches 9 bases. Trimming cost V 3 bases and J 3 bases; bases outside gene matches: 11. From germline, CDR1 is SQVTM and CDR2 ANQGSEA. CDR3 length: 16 amino acids. CDR3 amino acids: CSVETASGIKKETQYF. CDR3 sequence (DNA): TGCAGCGTTGAGACGGCTAGCGGGATTAAAAAAGAGACCCAGTACTTC.

This clonotype came up a few times. The chain recombines TRBV4-2 with TRBJ2-7; tentatively, D is TRBD2 (6 bases). This CDR3 is 14 amino acids long. Trimming removed 2 bases from V and 3 bases from J, with 11 bases in between. Germline assignment: CDR1 LGHNA and CDR2 YNFKEQ. The CDR3 DNA is TGTGCCAGCAGCCAACTAGGAGGGAACTACGAGCAGTACTTC. It is translated as CASSQLGGNYEQYF.

This clonotype was seen a handful of times. An end of the junction does not agree with germline; a read error may underlie this. The chain combines TRBV29-1 with TRBJ1-4, with 7 bases matching TRBD1. The germline CDR1 and CDR2 sequences are SQVTM and ANQGSEA. There are 11 residues in the CDR3. As DNA, the CDR3 is TGCAGCGTTGAGATCCCGGGACAGAGCCTTTTT. It specifies CSVEIPGQSLF.

This clonotype has at least ten counts. This chain joins TRBV12-3 or TRBV12-4 and TRBJ2-7, with TRBD1 as a possible D gene (5 bases). Trimming took off 1 base at V and 2 bases at J, with 9 bases between the two ends. CDR3 length: 14 amino acids. In DNA, the CDR3 is TGTGCCAGCAGTTTAGGGGGCCCCCCCTACGAGCAGTACTTC. It yields the protein CASSLGGPPYEQYF.

The table lists this clonotype with many counts. As DNA, the CDR3 is TGTGCCAGCAGCCAAGTAACAGGGGAAGCTTTCTTT. Protein: CASSQVTGEAFF. This chain joins TRBV4-2 and TRBJ1-1, with D perhaps TRBD1 (6 bases). CDR3 length: 12 residues. Germline V gene data show CDR1 as LGHNA and CDR2 as YNFKEQ. V was shortened by 1 base and J by 8 bases, with 8 bases between the two germline ends.

The genes are TRBV4-3 and TRBJ2-5; the match to TRBD2 covers 10 bases. Trimming at V came to 0 bases and at J to 4 bases, leaving 17 bases not matched to a gene. The CDR3 length is 20 residues. The germline gives CDR1 LGHNA, CDR2 YSLEER. The CDR3 coding sequence is TGCGCCAGCAGCCAAGAAGTACCAGCGGGAGGGCCGGGAGGACGAGAGACCCAGTACTTC. Its translation: CASSQEVPAGGPGGRETQYF.

This clonotype was counted a few times. The chain links TRBV6-2 or TRBV6-3 to TRBJ1-6; 8 bases are a match to TRBD1. V lost 6 bases, J lost 7 bases, and 5 bases stayed unmatched. This CDR3 comprises 14 residues. From germline, CDR1 is MNHEY and CDR2 SVGEGT. The CDR3 loop reads CASRPGQENSPLHF. CDR3 bases: TGTGCCAGCAGACCGGGACAGGAAAATTCACCCCTCCACTTT.

The rearrangement joins TRBV10-3 to TRBJ2-5; the D is unclear. Trimming took 6 bases from V and 1 from J, leaving 12 bases between them. The CDR3 sequence is 14 residues long. CDR1 is ENHRY and CDR2 is SYGVKD in the germline V gene. CDR3 protein: CAISRGQPQETQYF. In DNA form, the CDR3 reads TGTGCCATCAGCCGTGGGCAGCCCCAAGAGACCCAGTACTTC.

This clonotype was seen at least ten times. The CDR3 DNA is TGTGCCAGCAATAGAGACAGGGAACGACCCGTAAGGACCTACGAGCAGTACTTC. Amino acids: CASNRDRERPVRTYEQYF. The V call is TRBV2, the J call TRBJ2-7, with 7 bases lining up with TRBD1. The germline V gene has CDR1 SNHLY and CDR2 FYNNEI. The CDR3 extends over 18 amino acids. V trimming: 7 bases; J trimming: 2 bases; junction bases outside the gene matches: 20.

This clonotype appeared a few times. The genes are TRBV3-1 and TRBJ2-6, with D possibly matching TRBD1 (5 bases). The CDR3 runs to 18 residues. The V gene's germline CDR1 is LGHDT and CDR2 YNNKEL (reference sequence). Between the trimmed V and J ends, which lost 4 bases and 0 bases, there was a span of 16 bases. As DNA, the CDR3 is TGTGCCAGCAGCCGTCTTTTATGGGGCAGCTCTGGGGCCAACGTCCTGACTTTC. This codes for CASSRLLWGSSGANVLTF.

This clonotype appeared many times. This chain links TRBV7-9 with TRBJ1-4, with D possibly matching TRBD1 (6 bases). The germline gives CDR1 SEHNR, CDR2 FQNEAQ (reference sequence). The V end was cut by 5 bases, the J end by 3 bases, with 13 bases between. This CDR3 is built from 15 residues. CDR3 sequence reads: CASSTQGWSNEKLFF. Here the CDR3 DNA reads TGTGCCAGCAGCACACAGGGTTGGTCTAATGAAAAACTGTTTTTT.

This clonotype was picked up many times. The chain carries TRBV20-1 and TRBJ2-5; no definite D call. The CDR3 length is 10 residues. Germline V gene data show CDR1 as DFQATT and CDR2 as SNEGSKA (reference sequence). The V and J ends lost 3 bases and 4 bases respectively, with 3 bases between them. CDR3 sequence: CSARRETQYF. CDR3 DNA sequence: TGCAGTGCTAGGAGAGAGACCCAGTACTTC.

There are many counts of this clonotype. The chain has TRBV11-2 and TRBJ1-4; TRBD1 might be the D (5 bases). V was cut by 6 bases and J by 7 bases, with 18 bases left in between. The CDR3 spans 15 residues. The germline gives CDR1 SGHAT, CDR2 FQNNGV. CDR3 sequence reads: CASRSPNQGVEKLFF. The CDR3 coding sequence is TGTGCCAGCAGATCCCCTAACCAGGGAGTTGAAAAACTGTTTTTT.

This clonotype has a handful of counts. The CDR3 DNA follows: TGTGCCGCCTCCGCAGGGGTCAATCAGCCCCAGCATTTT. It specifies CAASAGVNQPQHF. The V call is TRBV19, the J call TRBJ1-5, with D possibly matching TRBD1 (6 bases). Trimming took 11 bases from V and 3 from J, leaving 14 bases between them. This CDR3 has 13 residues. Germline values: CDR1 LNHDA, CDR2 SQIVND (reference sequence).

This clonotype occurred a few times. V and J are TRBV7-8 and TRBJ1-2, with a possible D match to TRBD1 (5 bases). CDR1 and CDR2 (germline): SGHVS, FQNEAQ. CDR3 length equals 16 residues. The germline V and J ends were trimmed by 5 bases and 0 bases, with 16 bases remaining between them. The CDR3 nucleotides are TGTGCCAGCAGCCTAAGCTTGGCAGGGACTAACTATGGCTACACCTTC. Protein product: CASSLSLAGTNYGYTF.

J is TRBJ1-5 and V is TRBV20-1, with D unresolved. CDR1 is DFQATT and CDR2 is SNEGSKA in the germline V gene (reference sequence). The CDR3 totals 16 residues. Trimming took off 2 bases at V and 0 bases at J, with 14 bases between the two ends. The CDR3 region is CSARIKGQTSNQPQHF. CDR3 bases: TGCAGTGCTAGAATCAAAGGGCAGACTAGCAATCAGCCCCAGCATTTT.

There are a few counts of this clonotype. In DNA, the CDR3 is TGTGCCAGCAGTTCTCTAGCGGGAGGAGACAATGAGCAGTTCTTC. Translated, it gives CASSSLAGGDNEQFF. The chain combines TRBV27 with TRBJ2-1, with 11 nucleotides matching TRBD2. Germline CDR1 MNHEY, CDR2 SMNVEV (reference sequence). The CDR3 is 15 amino acids. With 4 bases clipped from V and 5 bases from J, the junction kept 4 bases outside the gene matches.

The chain carries TRBV7-9 and TRBJ2-5; 8 nucleotides line up with TRBD1. The CDR3 is made up of 17 amino acids. The junction had 9 bases not matched to a gene; V was cut back by 1 base and J by 2 bases. Germline V CDR1 and CDR2: SEHNR, FQNEAQ (reference sequence). The CDR3 loop reads CASSLGSSGGRQETQYF. In DNA form, the CDR3 reads TGTGCCAGCAGCTTAGGGAGTTCAGGGGGCCGGCAAGAGACCCAGTACTTC.

As concerns this clonotype: An end of the junction does not agree with germline; a read error may underlie this. V usage is TRBV10-3 and J usage is TRBJ2-5, with D possibly called TRBD1 or TRBD2 (5 bases each). There are 18 residues in the CDR3. The germline CDR1 and CDR2 sequences are ENHRY and SYGVKD. DNA of the CDR3: TGTGCCAGCAGTGGCCCTCCGGGACGGACCCTCGAGCAGGAGACCCAGTACTTC. Translated: CASSGPPGRTLEQETQYF.

The chain carries TRBV27 and TRBJ1-4, with 8 bases lining up with TRBD1. With V trimmed by 2 bases and J by 8 bases, 10 bases remained unmatched. The CDR3 contains 16 residues. The germline CDR1 and CDR2 sequences are MNHEY and SMNVEV (reference sequence). CDR3 coding DNA: TGTGCCAGCAGTTTAAGCCGACAGGGGAGGGGCGAAAAACTGTTTTTT. It translates to CASSLSRQGRGEKLFF.

The chain uses TRBV10-3 and TRBJ2-7, with TRBD2 matching 13 bases. Germline loops: CDR1 ENHRY, CDR2 SYGVKD. The CDR3 sequence is 15 residues long. Unmatched junction bases numbered 7, after V lost 6 bases and J lost 5 bases. The CDR3 is CAIRVGLAGVHEQYF. In DNA form, the CDR3 reads TGTGCCATCAGGGTTGGACTAGCGGGAGTTCACGAGCAGTACTTC.